The T cell receptor (beta chain) under discussion was sequenced for a study of shared clonotypes between healthy human individuals. As for the study in general: The donor pool was made up of a couple of women and a few men aged 18 to 49.

In the case of this clone: Its antigen is currently unknown.

Here immunoSEQ multiplex PCR was the method, and the copy in TCRdb shows in-frame clones only, minus some. There are approximately 700,000 clones in the sample; 73% occur only once, and roughly 2% lies in the top ten. Naive CD45RA+ and memory CD45RA-negative subsets were split from CD4+ cells. V gave up 6 bases and J gave up 0 bases, with 14 bases separating them. Germline V lookup: CDR1 SQVTM, CDR2 ANQGSEA. There are 15 residues in the CDR3. Study-level findings and limits: The study found lower generation probabilities in non-shared clonotypes than in those shared by all four donors. An anticipated effect of sequencing depth on clonotype sharing among donors was recognized.

The rearrangement uses TRBV29-1 and TRBJ1-4; possible D gene TRBD1, 5 bases. The receptor was derived from a woman between 25 and 40 years old in good health. The sequencing input was memory CD4+ T cells sorted from blood. This sample's subset: CD45RA-negative fraction. The CDR3 here is CSVRDLGATNEKLFF. The DNA of the CDR3 is TGCAGCGTACGGGACCTCGGGGCAACTAATGAAAAACTGTTTTTT.